This TCR beta chain was retrieved from a study of T cells in localized non-small cell lung cancer. Some clones are missing from TCRdb's copy, which holds only in-frame ones; the method was immunoSEQ multiplex PCR. The sample has 70,000 to 75,000 clones; 84% are singletons. The CDR3 consists of 15 residues. Germline loops: CDR1 SGHRS, CDR2 YFSETQ. The J segment lost 4 bases and the V segment lost 3 bases, leaving 6 bases of the junction unmatched. The rearrangement uses TRBV5-1 and TRBJ1-4, with 7 bases aligning to TRBD1. Specimen: peripheral blood, collected before any cancer treatment. This clonotype was obtained from a female donor over 55 with stage I lung adenocarcinoma. Written as DNA, the CDR3 is TGCGCCAGCAGCTACAGGGGACTCCTTAATGAAAAACTGTTTTTT. It is translated as CASSYRGLLNEKLFF.